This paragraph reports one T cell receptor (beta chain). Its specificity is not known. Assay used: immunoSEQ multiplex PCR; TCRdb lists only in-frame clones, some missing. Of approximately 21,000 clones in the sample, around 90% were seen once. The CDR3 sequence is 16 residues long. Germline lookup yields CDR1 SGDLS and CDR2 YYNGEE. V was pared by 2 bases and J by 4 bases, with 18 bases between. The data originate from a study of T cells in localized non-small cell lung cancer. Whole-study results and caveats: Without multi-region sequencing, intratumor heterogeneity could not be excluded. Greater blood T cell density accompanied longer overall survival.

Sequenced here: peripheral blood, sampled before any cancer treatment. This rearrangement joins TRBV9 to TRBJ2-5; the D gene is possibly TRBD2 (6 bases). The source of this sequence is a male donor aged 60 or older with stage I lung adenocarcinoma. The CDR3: CASSVGGAGHLETQYF. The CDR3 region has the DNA TGTGCCAGCAGCGTGGGGGGAGCGGGCCACCTAGAGACCCAGTACTTC.